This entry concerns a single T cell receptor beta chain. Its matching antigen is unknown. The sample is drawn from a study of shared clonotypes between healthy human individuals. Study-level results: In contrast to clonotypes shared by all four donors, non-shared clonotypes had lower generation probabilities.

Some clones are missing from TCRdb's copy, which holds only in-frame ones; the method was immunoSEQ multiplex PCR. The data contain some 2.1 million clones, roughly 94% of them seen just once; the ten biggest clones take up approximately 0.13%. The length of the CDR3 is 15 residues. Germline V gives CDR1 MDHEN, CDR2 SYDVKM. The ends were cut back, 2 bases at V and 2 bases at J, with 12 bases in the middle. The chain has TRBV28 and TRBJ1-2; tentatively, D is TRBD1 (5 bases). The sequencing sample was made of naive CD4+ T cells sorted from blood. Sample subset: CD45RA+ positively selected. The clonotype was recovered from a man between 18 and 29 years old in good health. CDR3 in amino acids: CASSLPRGGNYGYTF. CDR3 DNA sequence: TGTGCCAGCAGTTTACCCCGGGGGGGGAACTATGGCTACACCTTC.